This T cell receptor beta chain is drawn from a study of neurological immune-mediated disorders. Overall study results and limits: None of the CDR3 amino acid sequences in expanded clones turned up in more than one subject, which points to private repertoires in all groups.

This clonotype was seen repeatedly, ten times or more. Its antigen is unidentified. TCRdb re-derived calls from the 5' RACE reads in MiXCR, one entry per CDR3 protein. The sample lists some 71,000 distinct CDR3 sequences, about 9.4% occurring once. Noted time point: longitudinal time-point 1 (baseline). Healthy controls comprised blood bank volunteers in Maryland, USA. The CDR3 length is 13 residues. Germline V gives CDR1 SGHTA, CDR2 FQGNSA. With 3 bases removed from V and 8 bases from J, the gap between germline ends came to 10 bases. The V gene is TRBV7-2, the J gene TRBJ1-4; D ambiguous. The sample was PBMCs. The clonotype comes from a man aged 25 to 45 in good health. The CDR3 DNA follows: TGTGCCAGCAGCTTGGCCTATGGGGAAAAACTGTTTTTT. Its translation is CASSLAYGEKLFF.